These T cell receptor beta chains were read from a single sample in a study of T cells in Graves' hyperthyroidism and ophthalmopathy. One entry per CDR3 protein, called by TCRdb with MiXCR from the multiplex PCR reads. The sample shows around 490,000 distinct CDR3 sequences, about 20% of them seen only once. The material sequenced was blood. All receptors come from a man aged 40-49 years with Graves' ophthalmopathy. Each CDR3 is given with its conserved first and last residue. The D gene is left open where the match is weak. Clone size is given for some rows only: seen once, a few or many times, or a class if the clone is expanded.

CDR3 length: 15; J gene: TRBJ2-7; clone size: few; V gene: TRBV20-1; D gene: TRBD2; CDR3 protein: CSGMLGTTLFYEQYF; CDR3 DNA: TGCAGTGGTATGCTGGGGACTACCCTTTTCTACGAGCAGTACTTC
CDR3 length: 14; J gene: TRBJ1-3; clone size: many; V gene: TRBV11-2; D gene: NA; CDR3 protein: CASSLGTWGNTIYF; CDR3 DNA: TGTGCCAGCAGCTTAGGGACGTGGGGAAACACCATATATTTT
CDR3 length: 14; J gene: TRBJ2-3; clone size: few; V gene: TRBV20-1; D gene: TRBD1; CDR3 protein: CSANRQGPTDTQYF; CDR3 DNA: TGCAGTGCTAACCGACAGGGGCCCACAGATACGCAGTATTTT
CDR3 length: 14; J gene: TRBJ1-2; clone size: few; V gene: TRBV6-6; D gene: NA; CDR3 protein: CASSYSQGFYGYTF; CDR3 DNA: TGTGCCAGCAGTTACTCGCAGGGGTTCTATGGCTACACCTTC
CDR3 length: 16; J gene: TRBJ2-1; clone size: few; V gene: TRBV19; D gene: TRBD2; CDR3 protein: CASSIRGASGTNEQFF; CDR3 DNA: TGTGCCAGTAGTATTAGGGGGGCTAGCGGGACCAATGAGCAGTTCTTC
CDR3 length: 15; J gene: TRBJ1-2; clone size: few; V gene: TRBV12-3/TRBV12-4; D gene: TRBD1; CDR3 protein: CASTLRQGGRYGYTF; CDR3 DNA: TGTGCCAGCACCCTGAGACAGGGGGGTCGCTATGGCTACACCTTC
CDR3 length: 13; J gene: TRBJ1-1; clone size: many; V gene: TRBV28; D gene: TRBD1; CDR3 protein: CASTFPTGKEAFF; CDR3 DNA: TGTGCCAGCACCTTCCCGACAGGGAAGGAAGCTTTCTTT
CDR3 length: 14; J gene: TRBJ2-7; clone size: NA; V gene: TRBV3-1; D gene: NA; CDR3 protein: CASSQGLRFAEQYF; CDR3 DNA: TGTGCCAGCAGCCAAGGGCTCCGTTTTGCCGAGCAGTACTTC
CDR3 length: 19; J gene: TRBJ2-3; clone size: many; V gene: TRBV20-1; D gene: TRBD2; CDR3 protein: CSAPPLAGERGKYRNTQYF; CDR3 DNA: TGCAGTGCCCCCCCTCTAGCGGGAGAGAGGGGAAAGTATAGAAATACGCAGTATTTT
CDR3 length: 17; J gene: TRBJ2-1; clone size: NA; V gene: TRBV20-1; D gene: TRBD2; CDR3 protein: CSARESLAGPRWNEQFF; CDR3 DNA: TGCAGTGCTAGAGAGTCCCTAGCGGGACCTCGATGGAATGAGCAGTTCTTC
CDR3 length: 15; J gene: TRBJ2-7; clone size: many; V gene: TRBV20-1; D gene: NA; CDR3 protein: CSALPIQASFYEQYF; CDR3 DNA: TGCAGTGCTCTCCCCATCCAGGCTAGTTTCTACGAGCAGTACTTC
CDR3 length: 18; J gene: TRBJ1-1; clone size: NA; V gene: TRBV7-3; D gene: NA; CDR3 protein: CASSLGGRSGRVNTEAFF; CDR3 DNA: TGTGCCAGCAGCTTAGGGGGAAGATCAGGAAGGGTGAACACTGAAGCTTTCTTT
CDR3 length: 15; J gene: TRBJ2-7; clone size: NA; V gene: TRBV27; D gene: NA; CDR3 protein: CASSLYAGARNEQYF; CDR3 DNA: TGTGCCAGCAGTTTATATGCAGGGGCGCGGAACGAGCAGTACTTC
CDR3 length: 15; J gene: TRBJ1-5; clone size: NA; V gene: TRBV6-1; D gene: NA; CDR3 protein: CASSARHNSNQPQHF; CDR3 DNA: TGTGCCAGCAGTGCCCGACATAATAGCAATCAGCCCCAGCATTTT
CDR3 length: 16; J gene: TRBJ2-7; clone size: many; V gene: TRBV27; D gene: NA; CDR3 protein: CASSPTPGGLRYEQYF; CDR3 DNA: TGTGCCAGCAGTCCTACCCCCGGGGGGCTTAGGTACGAGCAGTACTTC
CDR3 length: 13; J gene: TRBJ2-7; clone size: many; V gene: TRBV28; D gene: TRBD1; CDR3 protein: CASLGGQGYEQYF; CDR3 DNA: TGTGCCTCCCTAGGGGGACAGGGATACGAGCAGTACTTC
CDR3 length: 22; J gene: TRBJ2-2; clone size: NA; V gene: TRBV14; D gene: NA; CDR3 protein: CASSQEIFGTAGTSENTGELFF; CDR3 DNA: TGTGCCAGCAGCCAAGAAATTTTCGGCACGGCAGGAACCAGTGAGAACACCGGGGAGCTGTTTTTT
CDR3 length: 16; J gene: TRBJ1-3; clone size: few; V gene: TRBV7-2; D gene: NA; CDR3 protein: CASSFRGPEAGNTIYF; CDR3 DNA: TGTGCCAGCAGCTTTCGGGGACCCGAAGCTGGAAACACCATATATTTT
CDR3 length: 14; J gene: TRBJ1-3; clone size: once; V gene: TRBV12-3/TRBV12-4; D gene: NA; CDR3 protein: CASSPHGSGNTIYF; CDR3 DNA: TGTGCCAGCAGCCCCCACGGCTCTGGAAACACCATATATTTT
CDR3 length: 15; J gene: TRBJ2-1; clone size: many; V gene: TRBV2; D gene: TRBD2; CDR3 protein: CASSELAGVFNEQFF; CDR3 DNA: TGTGCCAGCAGTGAACTAGCGGGAGTGTTCAATGAGCAGTTCTTC
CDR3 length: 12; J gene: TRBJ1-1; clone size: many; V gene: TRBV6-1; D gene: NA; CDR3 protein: CASEAASREAFF; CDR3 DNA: TGTGCCAGCGAGGCCGCCAGCAGGGAAGCTTTCTTT
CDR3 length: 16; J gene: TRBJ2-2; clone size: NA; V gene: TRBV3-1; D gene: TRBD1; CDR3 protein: CASTKTTGAPTGELFF; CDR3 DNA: TGTGCCAGCACCAAAACGACAGGGGCTCCCACCGGGGAGCTGTTTTTT
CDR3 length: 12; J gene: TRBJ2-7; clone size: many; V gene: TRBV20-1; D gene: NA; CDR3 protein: CSGAGQSYEQYF; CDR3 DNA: TGCAGTGGGGCGGGACAATCCTACGAGCAGTACTTC
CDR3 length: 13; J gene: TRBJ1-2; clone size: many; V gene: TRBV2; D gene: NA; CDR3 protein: CASSEWAGPGYTF; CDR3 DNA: TGTGCCAGCAGTGAATGGGCAGGTCCCGGCTACACCTTC
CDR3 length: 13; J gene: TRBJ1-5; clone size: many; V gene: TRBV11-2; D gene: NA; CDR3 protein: CASSLQQNQPQHF; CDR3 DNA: TGTGCCAGCAGCCTTCAGCAGAATCAGCCCCAGCATTTT
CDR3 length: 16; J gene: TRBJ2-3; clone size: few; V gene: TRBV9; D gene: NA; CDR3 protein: CASSVDVGAVTDTQYF; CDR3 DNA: TGTGCCAGCAGCGTTGACGTGGGGGCCGTCACAGATACGCAGTATTTT
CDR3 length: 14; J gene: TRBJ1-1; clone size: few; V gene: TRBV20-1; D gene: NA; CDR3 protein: CSARGPGRDTEAFF; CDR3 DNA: TGCAGTGCTAGAGGCCCGGGTAGGGACACTGAAGCTTTCTTT
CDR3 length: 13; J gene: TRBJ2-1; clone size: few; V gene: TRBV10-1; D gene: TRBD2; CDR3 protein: CASSEPGGSEQFF; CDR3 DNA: TGCGCCAGCAGTGAGCCGGGGGGGAGTGAGCAGTTCTTC